These T cell receptor beta chains were read from a single sample in a study of blood T cells in healthy people across ages. In TCRdb, the 5' RACE reads were re-called with MiXCR into one record per CDR3 protein. The table lists 700,000 or so distinct CDR3 sequences, 22% of them singletons. Specimen: blood. Receptors were obtained from a man in his 70s in good health. Each CDR3 is given with its conserved first and last residue. The D gene is left open where the match is weak. Expanded clones get a size class; other rows say once, few or many, or leave the size out.

V: TRBV10-3; D: -; size: -; J: TRBJ1-1; CDR3: CAISESLNTEAFF; DNA: TGTGCCATCAGTGAGTCTTTGAACACTGAAGCTTTCTTT
V: TRBV5-1; D: -; size: -; J: TRBJ1-1; CDR3: CASSFVGQGTEAFF; DNA: TGCGCCAGCAGCTTTGTGGGCCAGGGCACTGAAGCTTTCTTT
V: TRBV6-1; D: -; size: -; J: TRBJ1-2; CDR3: CASSEQSGAGGYTF; DNA: TGTGCCAGCAGTGAACAGTCTGGGGCAGGTGGCTACACCTTC
V: TRBV29-1; D: -; size: -; J: TRBJ2-7; CDR3: CSVRYGGDEQYF; DNA: TGCAGCGTCCGGTACGGGGGCGATGAGCAGTACTTC
V: TRBV5-1; D: TRBD2; size: few; J: TRBJ2-1; CDR3: CASSLPTSASNNEQFF; DNA: TGCGCCAGCAGCTTGCCTACTAGCGCGAGTAACAATGAGCAGTTCTTC
V: TRBV29-1; D: TRBD1; size: -; J: TRBJ2-5; CDR3: CSVLRTGSGGETQYF; DNA: TGCAGCGTTCTCCGGACAGGGTCGGGTGGGGAGACCCAGTACTTC
V: TRBV28; D: TRBD2; size: -; J: TRBJ2-4; CDR3: CASSPFPLAGGPDIQYF; DNA: TGTGCCAGCAGTCCGTTCCCTCTGGCGGGGGGGCCGGACATTCAGTACTTC
V: TRBV3-1; D: TRBD1; size: -; J: TRBJ1-1; CDR3: CASSRPIGTGSRAFF; DNA: TGTGCCAGCAGCCGACCGATCGGGACAGGTTCTCGAGCTTTCTTT
V: TRBV6-2/TRBV6-3; D: -; size: few; J: TRBJ2-3; CDR3: CASTWIMIDTQYF; DNA: TGTGCCAGCACCTGGATAATGATAGATACGCAGTATTTT
V: TRBV5-1; D: TRBD2; size: -; J: TRBJ2-1; CDR3: CASSLGWASGGRYEQFF; DNA: TGCGCCAGCAGCTTGGGCTGGGCTAGCGGGGGGAGGTATGAGCAGTTCTTC
V: TRBV6-6; D: TRBD1; size: -; J: TRBJ2-4; CDR3: CASGDRGQGAKNIQYF; DNA: TGTGCCAGCGGGGACAGGGGGCAAGGGGCCAAAAACATTCAGTACTTC
V: TRBV7-2; D: -; size: few; J: TRBJ2-7; CDR3: CASSFDPGSGEQYF; DNA: TGTGCCAGCAGCTTTGATCCCGGGTCAGGCGAGCAGTACTTC
V: TRBV9; D: -; size: -; J: TRBJ2-3; CDR3: CASSVPGRDTQYF; DNA: TGTGCCAGCAGCGTACCAGGGAGAGATACGCAGTATTTT
V: TRBV5-5; D: -; size: few; J: TRBJ1-1; CDR3: CASSPQLWTEAFF; DNA: TGTGCCAGCAGCCCCCAATTATGGACTGAAGCTTTCTTT
V: TRBV20-1; D: TRBD1; size: few; J: TRBJ1-4; CDR3: CSASLGTGVEKLFF; DNA: TGCAGTGCTAGCCTAGGGACAGGGGTTGAAAAACTGTTTTTT
V: TRBV28; D: -; size: -; J: TRBJ1-1; CDR3: CASSRDWDYISVAFF; DNA: TGTGCCAGCAGCCGCGACTGGGACTATATCAGTGTAGCTTTCTTT
V: TRBV12-3/TRBV12-4; D: TRBD1; size: many; J: TRBJ2-3; CDR3: CASSPGRGRTDTQYF; DNA: TGCGCCAGCAGCCCTGGCAGGGGGCGTACAGATACGCAGTATTTT
V: TRBV11-2; D: -; size: -; J: TRBJ1-6; CDR3: CASSLGAANSPLHF; DNA: TGTGCCAGCAGCTTAGGAGCCGCTAATTCACCCCTCCACTTT
V: TRBV9; D: -; size: -; J: TRBJ2-1; CDR3: CASSPSGHSSYNEQFF; DNA: TGTGCCAGCAGCCCCTCGGGTCATAGCTCCTACAATGAGCAGTTCTTC
V: TRBV29-1; D: TRBD1; size: few; J: TRBJ2-2; CDR3: CSVARTGTGELFF; DNA: TGCAGCGTGGCTAGGACAGGAACCGGGGAGCTGTTTTTT
V: TRBV7-2; D: -; size: few; J: TRBJ1-5; CDR3: CASSQRAGGYQPQHF; DNA: TGTGCCAGCAGCCAGCGGGCAGGAGGGTATCAGCCCCAGCATTTT
V: TRBV24-1; D: -; size: -; J: TRBJ2-2; CDR3: CATSDAKNTGELFF; DNA: TGTGCCACCAGTGATGCGAAAAACACCGGGGAGCTGTTTTTT
V: TRBV6-1; D: TRBD1; size: -; J: TRBJ2-7; CDR3: CASSQFLNRGTRYEQYF; DNA: TGTGCCAGCAGTCAATTTTTGAACAGGGGGACACGGTACGAGCAGTACTTC
V: TRBV7-2; D: -; size: -; J: TRBJ1-2; CDR3: CASSSTYGANYGYTF; DNA: TGTGCCAGCAGTTCTACTTACGGGGCTAACTATGGCTACACCTTC
V: TRBV15; D: -; size: few; J: TRBJ1-3; CDR3: CATSSRDSSGNTIYF; DNA: TGTGCCACCAGCTCCCGCGATTCATCTGGAAACACCATATATTTT
V: TRBV27; D: -; size: -; J: TRBJ1-5; CDR3: CASSVTGRDYPQHF; DNA: TGTGCCAGCAGTGTGACGGGGAGAGACTACCCCCAGCATTTT
V: TRBV9; D: TRBD2; size: -; J: TRBJ2-3; CDR3: CASSVGLAEQETQYF; DNA: TGTGCCAGCAGCGTAGGACTAGCCGAACAAGAGACCCAGTACTTT
V: TRBV24-1; D: -; size: many; J: TRBJ2-5; CDR3: CATSDTRGGFGETQYF; DNA: TGTGCCACCAGTGATACCCGAGGGGGATTCGGAGAGACCCAGTACTTC
V: TRBV20-1; D: -; size: few; J: TRBJ2-1; CDR3: CSASSFNEQFF; DNA: TGCAGTGCTAGTTCTTTCAATGAGCAGTTCTTC
V: TRBV7-9; D: -; size: -; J: TRBJ2-3; CDR3: CASSGDFYTDTQYF; DNA: TGTGCCAGCAGCGGGGACTTTTACACAGATACGCAGTATTTT
V: TRBV6-2/TRBV6-3; D: -; size: few; J: TRBJ2-1; CDR3: CASSYSGTGPWDEQFF; DNA: TGTGCCAGCAGTTACTCGGGGACTGGCCCCTGGGATGAGCAGTTCTTC
V: TRBV2; D: TRBD2; size: -; J: TRBJ2-5; CDR3: CASSEGGLAGTQETQYF; DNA: TGTGCCAGCAGCGAGGGGGGACTAGCGGGAACCCAAGAGACCCAGTACTTC
V: TRBV5-4; D: TRBD2; size: few; J: TRBJ2-1; CDR3: CASSLGGGTQFNEQFF; DNA: TGTGCCAGCAGCTTGGGGGGAGGGACTCAGTTCAATGAGCAGTTCTTC
V: TRBV20-1; D: TRBD2; size: -; J: TRBJ2-3; CDR3: CSANPSGRTDTQYF; DNA: TGCAGTGCCAACCCTAGCGGGAGGACAGATACGCAGTATTTT
V: TRBV20-1; D: -; size: -; J: TRBJ2-3; CDR3: CSAVTPSSTDTQYF; DNA: TGCAGTGCGGTGACACCCTCCAGCACAGATACGCAGTATTTT
V: TRBV5-1; D: TRBD2; size: -; J: TRBJ2-5; CDR3: CASSGLAGNQETQYF; DNA: TGCGCCAGCAGCGGACTAGCGGGCAACCAAGAGACCCAGTACTTC
V: TRBV29-1; D: -; size: -; J: TRBJ2-1; CDR3: CSVLGPPPHLVQFF; DNA: TGCAGCGTTCTAGGCCCTCCCCCCCACTTGGTGCAGTTCTTC
V: TRBV18; D: -; size: few; J: TRBJ2-7; CDR3: CASSPSAGPYEQYF; DNA: TGTGCCAGCTCACCATCGGCAGGCCCCTACGAGCAGTACTTC
V: TRBV20-1; D: TRBD1; size: -; J: TRBJ2-7; CDR3: CSARPGQVNEQYF; DNA: TGCAGTGCGAGACCGGGACAGGTCAACGAGCAGTACTTC
V: TRBV20-1; D: TRBD2; size: few; J: TRBJ2-3; CDR3: CSATLAGRTSGSTDTQYF; DNA: TGCAGTGCAACTCTTGCGGGAAGGACTAGCGGGAGCACAGATACGCAGTATTTT
V: TRBV20-1; D: TRBD2; size: few; J: TRBJ2-3; CDR3: CSARSASGVGDTQYF; DNA: TGCAGTGCTAGAAGCGCTAGCGGGGTAGGAGATACGCAGTATTTT
V: TRBV5-1; D: TRBD1; size: -; J: TRBJ1-4; CDR3: CASSRDRAANEKLFF; DNA: TGCGCCAGCAGCCGGGACAGGGCGGCTAATGAAAAACTGTTTTTT
V: TRBV11-3; D: -; size: -; J: TRBJ2-1; CDR3: CATRQNGNNGQFF; DNA: TGTGCCACCCGACAGAACGGGAACAATGGGCAGTTCTTC
V: TRBV9; D: TRBD2; size: -; J: TRBJ2-3; CDR3: CASSPGLAGVSTDTQYF; DNA: TGTGCCAGCAGCCCGGGACTAGCGGGAGTTAGCACAGATACGCAGTATTTT
V: TRBV7-9; D: -; size: few; J: TRBJ1-2; CDR3: CASSHTGNGYTF; DNA: TGTGCCAGCAGCCACACAGGGAATGGCTACACCTTC
V: TRBV24-1; D: -; size: -; J: TRBJ2-4; CDR3: CATSDLTRGNIQYF; DNA: TGTGCCACCAGTGACCTGACCAGGGGAAACATTCAGTACTTC